This record looks at one TCR beta chain sequence and its context. The antigen is undetermined. These data are taken from a study of T-cell reconstitution after alpha-beta-depleted transplantation in children. Whole-study findings and limits: Several hundred expanded graft clones reportedly were the source of alpha-beta T cells about two months after transplant.

Construction of the TCRbeta library involved unique molecular identifiers. TCRdb ran MiXCR on the PCR reads and lists one entry per CDR3 protein. Here the sample spans approximately 15,000 distinct CDR3 sequences, about 7.7% being singletons. The germline V gene encodes CDR1 SGHRS and CDR2 YFSETQ. The V segment lost 4 bases and the J segment 1 base; nucleotides outside the gene matches: 16. CDR3 size: 20 residues. This TCR was sampled from a boy under three years old who had a stem cell transplant for Wiskott-Aldrich syndrome, so the T cells may come from the graft donor. V gene TRBV5-1 combines with J gene TRBJ2-3; TRBD2 matches at 12 bases. The starting material was PBMCs, mostly from graft donor cells, obtained 60 days after TCRalphabeta/CD19-depleted stem cell transplant. For the CDR3, the DNA is TGCGCCAGCAGCCCGAATACACTAGCGGGAGGTATAATCCGCACAGATACGCAGTATTTT. Translating it yields CASSPNTLAGGIIRTDTQYF.